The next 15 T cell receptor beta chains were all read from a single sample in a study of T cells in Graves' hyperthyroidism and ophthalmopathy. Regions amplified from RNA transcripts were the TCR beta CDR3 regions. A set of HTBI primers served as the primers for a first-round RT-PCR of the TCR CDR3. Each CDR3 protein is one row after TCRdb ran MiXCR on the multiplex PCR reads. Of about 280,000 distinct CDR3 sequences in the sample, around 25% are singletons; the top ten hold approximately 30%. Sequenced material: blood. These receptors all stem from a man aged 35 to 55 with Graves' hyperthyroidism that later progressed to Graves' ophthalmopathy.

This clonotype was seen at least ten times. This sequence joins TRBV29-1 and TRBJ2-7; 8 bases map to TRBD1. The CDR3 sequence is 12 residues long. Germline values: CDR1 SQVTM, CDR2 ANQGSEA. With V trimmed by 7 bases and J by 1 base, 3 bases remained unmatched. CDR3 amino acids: CSAGQGSYEQYF. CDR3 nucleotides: TGCAGCGCAGGACAGGGATCCTACGAGCAGTACTTC.

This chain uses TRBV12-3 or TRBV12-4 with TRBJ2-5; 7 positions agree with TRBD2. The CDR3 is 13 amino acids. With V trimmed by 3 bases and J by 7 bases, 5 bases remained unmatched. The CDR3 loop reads CASSLAGVGTQYF. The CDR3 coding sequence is TGTGCCAGCAGTTTGGCGGGAGTGGGGACCCAGTACTTC.

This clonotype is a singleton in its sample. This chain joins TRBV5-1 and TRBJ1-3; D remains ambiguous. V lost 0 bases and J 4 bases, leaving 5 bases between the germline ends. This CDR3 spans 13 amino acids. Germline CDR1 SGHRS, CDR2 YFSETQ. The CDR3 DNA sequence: TGCGCCAGCAGCTTGGCGGTAGGAAACACCATATATTTT. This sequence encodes CASSLAVGNTIYF. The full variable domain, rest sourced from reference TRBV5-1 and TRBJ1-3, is KAGVTQTPRYLIKTRGQQVTLSCSPISGHRSVSWYQQTPGQGLQFLFEYFSETQRNKGNFPGRFSGRQFSNSRSEMNVSTLELGDSALYLCASSLAVGNTIYFGEGSWLTVV.

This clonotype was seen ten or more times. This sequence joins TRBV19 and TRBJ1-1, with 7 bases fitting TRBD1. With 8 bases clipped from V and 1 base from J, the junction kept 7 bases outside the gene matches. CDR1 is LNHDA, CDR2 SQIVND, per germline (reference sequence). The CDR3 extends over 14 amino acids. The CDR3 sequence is CASQTGTANTEAFF. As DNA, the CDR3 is TGTGCCAGTCAAACCGGGACAGCGAACACTGAAGCTTTCTTT.

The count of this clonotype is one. For the CDR3, the DNA is TGCAGTGCTAGAGATCAGTGGGGCACGGACACTGAAGCTTTCTTT. This codes for CSARDQWGTDTEAFF. The gene calls are TRBV20-1 and TRBJ1-1, with D maybe TRBD1 (5 bases). Germline CDR1 reads DFQATT; CDR2 reads SNEGSKA (reference sequence). CDR3 length: 15 residues. Trimming stripped 0 bases from V and 3 bases from J, with 14 bases between.

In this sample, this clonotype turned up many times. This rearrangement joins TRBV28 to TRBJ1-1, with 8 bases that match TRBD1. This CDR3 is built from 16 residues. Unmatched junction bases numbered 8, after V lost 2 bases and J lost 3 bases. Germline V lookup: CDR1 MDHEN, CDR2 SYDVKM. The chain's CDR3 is CASSLPQGAGDTEAFF. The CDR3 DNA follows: TGTGCCAGCAGTTTACCCCAGGGGGCAGGAGACACTGAAGCTTTCTTT.

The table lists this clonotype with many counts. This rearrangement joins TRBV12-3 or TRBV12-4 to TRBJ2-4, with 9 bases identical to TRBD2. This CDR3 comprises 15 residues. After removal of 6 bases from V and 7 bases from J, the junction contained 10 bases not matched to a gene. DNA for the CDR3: TGTGCCAGCAGCCGGCTCGCGGGAGGGTGGAACATTCAGTACTTC. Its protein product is CASSRLAGGWNIQYF.

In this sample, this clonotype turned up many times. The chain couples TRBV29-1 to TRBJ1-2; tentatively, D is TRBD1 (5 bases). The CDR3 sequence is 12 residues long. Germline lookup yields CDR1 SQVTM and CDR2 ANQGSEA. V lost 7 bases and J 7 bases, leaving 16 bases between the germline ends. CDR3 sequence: CSGRGLNGGYTF. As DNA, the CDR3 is TGCAGCGGGAGGGGCCTAAACGGTGGCTACACCTTC. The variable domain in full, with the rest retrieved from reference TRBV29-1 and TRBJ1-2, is SAVISQKPSRDICQRGTSLTIQCQVDSQVTMMFWYRQQPGQSLTLIATANQGSEATYESGFVIDKFPISRPNLTFSTLTVSNMSPEDSSIYLCSGRGLNGGYTFGSGTRLTVV.

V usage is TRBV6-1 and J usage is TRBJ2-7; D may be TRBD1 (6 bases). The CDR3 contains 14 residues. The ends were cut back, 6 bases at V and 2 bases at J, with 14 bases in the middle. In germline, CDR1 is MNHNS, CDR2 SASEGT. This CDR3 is CASRLLTGPYEQYF. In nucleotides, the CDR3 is TGTGCCAGCAGGCTTTTGACAGGTCCCTACGAGCAGTACTTC.

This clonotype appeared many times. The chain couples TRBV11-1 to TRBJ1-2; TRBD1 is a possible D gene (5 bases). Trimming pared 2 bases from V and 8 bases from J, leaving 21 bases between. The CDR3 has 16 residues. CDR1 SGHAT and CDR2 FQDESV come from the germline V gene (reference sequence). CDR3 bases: TGTGCCAGCAGCTTATTAGTGGTAGCCCAGGGACGGGGCTACACCTTC. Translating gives CASSLLVVAQGRGYTF.

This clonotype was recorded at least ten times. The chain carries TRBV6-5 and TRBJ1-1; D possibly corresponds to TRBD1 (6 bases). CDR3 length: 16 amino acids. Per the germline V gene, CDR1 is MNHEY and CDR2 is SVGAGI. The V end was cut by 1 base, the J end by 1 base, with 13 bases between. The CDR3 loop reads CASSYWGAGANTEAFF. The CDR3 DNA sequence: TGTGCCAGCAGTTACTGGGGGGCAGGGGCGAACACTGAAGCTTTCTTT.

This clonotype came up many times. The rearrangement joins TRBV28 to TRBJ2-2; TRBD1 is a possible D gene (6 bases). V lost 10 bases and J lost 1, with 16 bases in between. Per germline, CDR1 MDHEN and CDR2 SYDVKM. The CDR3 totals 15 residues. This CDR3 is CATQGLPKNTGELFF. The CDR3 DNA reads TGTGCCACCCAGGGGCTCCCAAAGAACACCGGGGAGCTGTTTTTT.

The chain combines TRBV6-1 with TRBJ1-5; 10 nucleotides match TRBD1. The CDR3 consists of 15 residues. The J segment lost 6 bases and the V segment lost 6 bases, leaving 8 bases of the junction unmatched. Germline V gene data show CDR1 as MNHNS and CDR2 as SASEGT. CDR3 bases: TGTGCCAGCAGCGACAGGGGGCTTTTTGGTCAGCCCCAGCATTTT. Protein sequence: CASSDRGLFGQPQHF.

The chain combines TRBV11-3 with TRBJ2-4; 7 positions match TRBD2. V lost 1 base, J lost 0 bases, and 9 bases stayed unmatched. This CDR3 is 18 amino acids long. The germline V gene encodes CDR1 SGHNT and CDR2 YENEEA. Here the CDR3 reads CASSLVPTSALAKNIQYF. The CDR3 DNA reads TGTGCCAGCAGCTTAGTTCCCACTAGCGCACTAGCCAAAAACATTCAGTACTTC.

This chain's CDR3 is CASSFPGLATFEQYF. Written as DNA, the CDR3 is TGTGCCAGCAGTTTCCCGGGACTAGCGACTTTCGAGCAGTACTTC. The V call is TRBV12-3 or TRBV12-4, the J call TRBJ2-7, with 10 nucleotides matching TRBD2. CDR3 size: 15 residues. The V gene end was trimmed by 3 bases and the J gene end by 6 bases; junction bases not matched to a gene: 8.